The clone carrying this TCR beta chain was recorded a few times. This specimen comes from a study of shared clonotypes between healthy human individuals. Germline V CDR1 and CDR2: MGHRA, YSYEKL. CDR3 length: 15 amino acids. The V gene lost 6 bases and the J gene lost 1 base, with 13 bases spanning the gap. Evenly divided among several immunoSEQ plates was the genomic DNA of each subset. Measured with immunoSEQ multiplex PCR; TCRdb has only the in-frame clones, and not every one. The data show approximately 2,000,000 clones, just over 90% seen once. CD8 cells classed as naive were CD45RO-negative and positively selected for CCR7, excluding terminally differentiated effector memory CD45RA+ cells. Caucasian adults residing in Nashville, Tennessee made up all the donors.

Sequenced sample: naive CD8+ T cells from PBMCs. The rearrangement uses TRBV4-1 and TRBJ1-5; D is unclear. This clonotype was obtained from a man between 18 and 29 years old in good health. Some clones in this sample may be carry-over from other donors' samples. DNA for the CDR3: TGCGCCAGCAGGGGAGTTGTGGCCAGCAATCAGCCCCAGCATTTT. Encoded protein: CASRGVVASNQPQHF.